Below, 13 T cell receptor beta chains from the same sample are listed, as sequenced in a study of early stage breast cancer tumors. Repertoires were generated with immunoSEQ multiplex PCR, while TCRdb's copy carries only in-frame clones and drops some. The repertoire holds 9,000 to 9,500 clones, with over 60% as singletons. The sample consisted of breast tumor tissue. All receptors come from a person aged 50-59 years with breast cancer.

This clone was counted only a few times. This rearrangement joins TRBV27 to TRBJ1-2, with 8 bases matching TRBD1. Trimming removed 6 bases from V and 4 bases from J; junction bases left unmatched: 7. Looked up from germline, CDR1 is MNHEY and CDR2 is SMNVEV (reference sequence). The CDR3 runs 14 residues. DNA of the CDR3: TGTGCCAGCAGAAAACCAGGGGGCGGCTATGGCTACACCTTC. It translates to CASRKPGGGYGYTF.

The chain employs TRBV10-3 and TRBJ1-3; TRBD1 agrees at 7 bases. The ends lost 11 bases at V and 0 bases at J; junction bases unmatched: 7. The CDR3 runs 14 residues. Looked up from germline, CDR1 is ENHRY and CDR2 is SYGVKD. For the CDR3, the DNA is TGTGCCGTTGCCGGGACAGCCTCTGGAAACACCATATATTTT. It codes for CAVAGTASGNTIYF.

V usage is TRBV19 and J usage is TRBJ1-5; D is unclear. Trimming took 5 bases from V and 5 from J, leaving 19 bases between them. The CDR3 loop spans 16 amino acids. From germline, CDR1 is LNHDA and CDR2 SQIVND (reference sequence). CDR3 DNA sequence: TGTGCCAGTAGTCTACGCTCACGGGAGGGCCATCAGCCCCAGCATTTT. It is translated as CASSLRSREGHQPQHF.

This chain uses TRBV6-6 with TRBJ2-1; no reliable D call. V was trimmed by 0 bases and J by 8 bases, leaving 11 bases between them. This CDR3 is built from 14 residues. CDR1 MNHNY and CDR2 SVGAGI come from the germline V gene (reference sequence). This CDR3 is CASSYSPNMYEQFF. The CDR3 nucleotides are TGTGCCAGCAGTTACTCCCCCAACATGTATGAGCAGTTCTTC.

As DNA, the CDR3 is TGTGCCAGAAGCTTGGGACCCCTGCCCAGTTGCAATCAGCCCCAGCATTTT. Translation: CARSLGPLPSCNQPQHF. The V call is TRBV5-3, the J call TRBJ1-5; D unresolved. TRBV5-3 is placed among ORFs of uncertain function. Between the trimmed V and J ends, which lost 0 bases and 2 bases, there was a span of 15 bases. This CDR3 is built from 17 residues.

The chain is built from TRBV7-2 and TRBJ1-5; D unclear. Trimming stripped 5 bases from V and 0 bases from J, with 20 bases between. The germline V gene encodes CDR1 SGHTA and CDR2 FQGNSA. The CDR3 spans 18 residues. The CDR3 loop is CASSHLGSMGYSNQPQHF. In DNA form, the CDR3 reads TGTGCCAGCAGCCACCTCGGGTCGATGGGTTATAGCAATCAGCCCCAGCATTTT. Based on the CDR3 plus reference TRBV7-2 and TRBJ1-5, the full variable domain is GAGVSQSPSNKVTEKGKDVELRCDPISGHTALYWYRQSLGQGLEFLIYFQGNSAPDKSGLPSDRFSAERTGGSVSTLTIQRTQQEDSAVYLCASSHLGSMGYSNQPQHFGDGTRLSIL.

This rearrangement joins TRBV5-6 to TRBJ2-7; tentatively, D is TRBD1 or TRBD2 (5 bases each). This CDR3 comprises 14 residues. V lost 4 bases to trimming and J lost 6 bases, with 17 bases between them. In germline, CDR1 is SGHDT, CDR2 YYEEEE. This CDR3 reads CASSPGPGTSEQYF. The CDR3 DNA reads as TGTGCCAGCAGCCCCGGTCCGGGGACCAGCGAGCAGTACTTC.

The chain joins TRBV5-6 to TRBJ1-3, with TRBD1 matching 8 bases. V lost 5 bases, J lost 0 bases, and 10 bases stayed unmatched. The CDR3 length is 17 residues. Germline assignment: CDR1 SGHDT and CDR2 YYEEEE. The CDR3 sequence: CASSLPQGAGSGNTIYF. The DNA of the CDR3 is TGTGCCAGCAGTCTGCCCCAGGGGGCCGGCTCTGGAAACACCATATATTTT.

This chain uses TRBV6-4 with TRBJ1-4, with D unclear. CDR1 is MRHNA and CDR2 is SNTAGT in the germline V gene. The ends were cut back, 6 bases at V and 4 bases at J, with 3 bases in the middle. The CDR3 is made up of 11 amino acids. The CDR3 sequence is CASRINEKLFF. In DNA form, the CDR3 reads TGTGCCAGCAGGATTAATGAAAAACTGTTTTTT.

The CDR3, as DNA: TGTGCCAGCAGCCGCCGGCCCCCCGGGCTAGCGGGAGTAAATGAGCAGTTCTTC. Amino acid sequence: CASSRRPPGLAGVNEQFF. The rearrangement uses TRBV11-2 and TRBJ2-1; 10 positions agree with TRBD2. The germline CDR1 and CDR2 sequences are SGHAT and FQNNGV. This CDR3 spans 18 amino acids. Germline trimming cut 5 bases from V and 7 bases from J; bases unmatched to any gene: 17.

The chain is built from TRBV4-2 and TRBJ2-7; perhaps TRBD2 as D (6 bases). Germline V gene data show CDR1 as LGHNA and CDR2 as YNFKEQ. The CDR3 has 16 amino acids. The V gene lost 0 bases and the J gene lost 1 base, with 13 bases spanning the gap. This CDR3 reads CASSQDTGGASYEQYF. The CDR3 DNA sequence: TGTGCCAGCAGCCAAGATACCGGCGGGGCATCCTACGAGCAGTACTTC.

In its sample, this clone was seen a few times. The chain couples TRBV5-1 to TRBJ2-5; tentative D call: TRBD1 (6 bases). V dropped 2 bases and J dropped 4 bases, with 15 bases sitting between them. The CDR3 has 15 amino acids. Per germline, CDR1 SGHRS and CDR2 YFSETQ. The CDR3, as DNA: TGCGCCAGCAGCTTAGATACAGGGATTGGAGAGACCCAGTACTTC. Translated, it gives CASSLDTGIGETQYF.

The chain joins TRBV4-1 to TRBJ2-5, with TRBD2 identical over 12 bases. The junction had 4 bases not matched to a gene; V was cut back by 3 bases and J by 5 bases. CDR3 length equals 15 residues. The germline gives CDR1 MGHRA, CDR2 YSYEKL. CDR3 amino acids: CASSHASGRGETQYF. The CDR3 DNA follows: TGCGCCAGCAGCCACGCTAGCGGGAGGGGGGAGACCCAGTACTTC.